What follows describes a single T cell receptor beta chain. Under the authors' procedure: Amplification from reference gene primers served as the basis for estimated nucleated cell counts. Here immunoSEQ multiplex PCR was the method, and the copy in TCRdb shows in-frame clones only, minus some. V and J calls and clone size are as listed in that table; D and trimming were resolved from the DNA. Found here are about 190,000 clones, nearly 90% of them singletons; the top ten hold 0.5% to 0.75%. This entry comes from a study of blood T cell repertoires in COVID-19. Whole-study context: The United States, Italy and Spain were the sources of the acute and convalescent COVID-19 samples. Sources were T cells, B-cell-depleted T cells, or PBMCs; the material itself was cDNA or gDNA.

The V gene lost 1 base and the J gene lost 7 bases, with 10 bases spanning the gap. CDR3 length: 13 residues. Per the germline V gene, CDR1 is SGHVS and CDR2 is FQNEAQ. The source material was peripheral blood. The V and J genes are TRBV7-8 and TRBJ1-2, with D unresolved. This receptor was obtained from a man over 45 with acute or convalescent COVID-19. CDR3 bases: TGTGCCAGCAGCTTAGGAATCGCGGGTGGCTACACCTTC. Its protein product is CASSLGIAGGYTF.